This is a list of T cell receptor beta chains from one sample in a study of blood T cells in healthy people across ages. MiXCR, run by TCRdb on the 5' RACE reads, gives a single entry per CDR3 protein. The sample records hundreds of thousands of distinct CDR3 sequences, roughly 56% being singletons. The source material was blood. The receptors here all came from a man between 40 and 49 years old in good health. CDR3s include the opening cysteine and the closing phenylalanine or tryptophan. A D gene is named only where the DNA matches it firmly. Clone size, where shown, is once, few, many, or a class for clones that have expanded.

TRBV6-5	.	TRBJ2-7	.	TGTGCCAGCAGAAGTAATAGCGGAACCTCCTACGAGCAGTACTTC	CASRSNSGTSYEQYF
TRBV29-1	.	TRBJ2-1	TRBD1	TGCAGCGTTCGGACAGGGCTTGGTAATGAGCAGTTCTTC	CSVRTGLGNEQFF
TRBV27	.	TRBJ2-3	.	TGTGCCAGCAGTTCTATGTACACAGATACGCAGTATTTT	CASSSMYTDTQYF
TRBV4-3	few	TRBJ2-4	.	TGCGCCAGCAGCCAAGATCTCTCGGTCAACATTCAGTACTTC	CASSQDLSVNIQYF
TRBV2	.	TRBJ2-1	.	TGTGCCAGCAGTGAAGGCCCAAGCTCCTACAATGAGCAGTTCTTC	CASSEGPSSYNEQFF
TRBV4-1	few	TRBJ1-2	.	TGCGCCAGCAGCCAAGGGCTGGATGGCTACACCTTC	CASSQGLDGYTF
TRBV20-1	.	TRBJ2-7	TRBD2	TGCAGTGCTAGAGGGGGACTAGCGGGAGAGAGCTCCTACGAGCAGTACTTC	CSARGGLAGESSYEQYF
TRBV7-2	few	TRBJ2-2	TRBD1	TGTGCCAGCAGCTTGACAGGGGGGCCGAACACCGGGGAGCTGTTTTTT	CASSLTGGPNTGELFF
TRBV7-2	.	TRBJ2-5	TRBD2	TGTGTCAGCAGCCTCCGGACTAGCGGGGGGGAAGAGACCCAGTACTTC	CVSSLRTSGGEETQYF
TRBV7-9	.	TRBJ1-5	.	TGTGCCAGCAGCTCCACCGCAGGGGATCAGCCCCAGCATTTT	CASSSTAGDQPQHF
TRBV4-3	.	TRBJ1-2	.	TGCGCCAGCAGCCAAGATCGGCTAAGAGACTATGGCTACACCTTC	CASSQDRLRDYGYTF
TRBV20-1	.	TRBJ2-5	.	TGCAGTACTAGAGAACTAGCCTGGGGGGAGACCCAGTACTTC	CSTRELAWGETQYF
TRBV12-3/TRBV12-4	.	TRBJ2-5	TRBD2	TGTGCCAGCACCACGGGAACTAGCGGGAGCCTACAACTTCAAGAGACCCAGTACTTC	CASTTGTSGSLQLQETQYF
TRBV27	.	TRBJ1-5	TRBD1	TGTGCCAGCAGTTCGACAGGGCAAGGGGGGTTCGATCAGCCCCAGCATTTT	CASSSTGQGGFDQPQHF